Only one count was recorded for the clone carrying this T cell receptor beta chain. Its antigen remains unidentified. Assay used: immunoSEQ multiplex PCR; TCRdb lists only in-frame clones, some missing. Of approximately 100,000 clones in the sample, about 86% were seen once. The CDR3 is 17 amino acids. The data derive from a study of T cell responses to AZD1222 COVID-19 vaccine. About the research overall: Analysis merged second doses at about 4 or about 12 weeks.

Study outcomes and limitations: Spike regions recognized by vaccine-associated CD4 TCRs spanned the protein, led by 160-218 and 743-854. Among the donors, most were white British and more were female, and clonal diversity was possibly underestimated. After two AZD1222 doses, spike-specific TCR breadth and depth rose versus day 0.

The sequences come from peripheral blood, collected on day 0 of AZD1222 vaccination. V is TRBV21-1 and J is TRBJ1-4; the tabulated D call, TRBD1, remains unverified against the DNA. TRBV21-1 is recorded as a pseudogene. This TCR was recovered from an adult in good health. CDR3 in amino acids: CASSKAGHGTVNEKLFF. Written as DNA, the CDR3 is TGTGCCAGCAGCAAAGCGGGACACGGGACAGTAAATGAAAAACTGTTTTTT.